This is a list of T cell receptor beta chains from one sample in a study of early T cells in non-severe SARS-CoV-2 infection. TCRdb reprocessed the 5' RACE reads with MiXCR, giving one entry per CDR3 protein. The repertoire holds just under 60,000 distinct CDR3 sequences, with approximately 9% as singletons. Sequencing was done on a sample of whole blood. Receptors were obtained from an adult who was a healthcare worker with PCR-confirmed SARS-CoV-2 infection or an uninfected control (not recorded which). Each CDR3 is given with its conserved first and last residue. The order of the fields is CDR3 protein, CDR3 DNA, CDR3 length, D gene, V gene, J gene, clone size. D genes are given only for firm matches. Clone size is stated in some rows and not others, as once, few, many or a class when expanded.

CDR3 protein: CASSPIQGILAGAREQYF
CDR3 DNA: TGTGCCAGCAGTCCCATTCAGGGGATTTTAGCGGGAGCTCGCGAGCAGTACTTC
CDR3 length: 18
D gene: TRBD2
V gene: TRBV27
J gene: TRBJ2-7
clone size: few

CDR3 protein: CASSPPLDSASYGYTF
CDR3 DNA: TGTGCCAGCAGTCCACCCCTGGACAGCGCCAGCTATGGCTACACCTTC
CDR3 length: 16
D gene: .
V gene: TRBV28
J gene: TRBJ1-2
clone size: many

CDR3 protein: CASSSAYQETQYF
CDR3 DNA: TGTGCCAGCAGCTCGGCGTACCAAGAGACCCAGTACTTC
CDR3 length: 13
D gene: .
V gene: TRBV5-5
J gene: TRBJ2-5
clone size: many

CDR3 protein: CASTRDGYYEQYF
CDR3 DNA: TGTGCCAGCACCCGGGACGGATACTACGAGCAGTACTTC
CDR3 length: 13
D gene: .
V gene: TRBV6-2/TRBV6-3
J gene: TRBJ2-7
clone size: many

CDR3 protein: CASRSEAGGSTDTQYF
CDR3 DNA: TGTGCCAGCAGATCCGAAGCGGGAGGAAGCACAGATACGCAGTATTTT
CDR3 length: 16
D gene: TRBD2
V gene: TRBV3-1
J gene: TRBJ2-3
clone size: many

CDR3 protein: CASSLGRRTGNTIYF
CDR3 DNA: TGTGCCAGCAGCTTAGGGAGGCGAACAGGAAACACCATATATTTT
CDR3 length: 15
D gene: .
V gene: TRBV7-8
J gene: TRBJ1-3
clone size: many

CDR3 protein: CASSLQEQETQYF
CDR3 DNA: TGTGCCAGCAGCTTACAGGAGCAAGAGACCCAGTACTTC
CDR3 length: 13
D gene: .
V gene: TRBV12-3/TRBV12-4
J gene: TRBJ2-5
clone size: .

CDR3 protein: CASSLAAEYYGYTF
CDR3 DNA: TGCGCCAGCAGCTTGGCGGCGGAATACTATGGCTACACCTTC
CDR3 length: 14
D gene: .
V gene: TRBV5-1
J gene: TRBJ1-2
clone size: many

CDR3 protein: CSARGPTGSAFF
CDR3 DNA: TGCAGTGCTAGGGGACCGACAGGCTCCGCTTTCTTT
CDR3 length: 12
D gene: .
V gene: TRBV20-1
J gene: TRBJ1-1
clone size: many

CDR3 protein: CASSNRGEQKLFF
CDR3 DNA: TGTGCCAGCAGTAACAGGGGAGAGCAAAAACTGTTTTTT
CDR3 length: 13
D gene: TRBD1
V gene: TRBV28
J gene: TRBJ1-4
clone size: few

CDR3 protein: CASSWVGESYNEQFF
CDR3 DNA: TGTGCCAGCAGTTGGGTGGGAGAGTCCTACAATGAGCAGTTCTTC
CDR3 length: 15
D gene: .
V gene: TRBV6-2/TRBV6-3
J gene: TRBJ2-1
clone size: .

CDR3 protein: CASSLGGTVGFGTQYF
CDR3 DNA: TGTGCCAGCAGTTTAGGTGGGACGGTAGGGTTTGGTACGCAGTATTTT
CDR3 length: 16
D gene: .
V gene: TRBV28
J gene: TRBJ2-3
clone size: few

CDR3 protein: CASSFIRNTGELFF
CDR3 DNA: TGTGCCAGCAGCTTCATTCGGAACACCGGGGAGCTGTTTTTT
CDR3 length: 14
D gene: .
V gene: TRBV7-2
J gene: TRBJ2-2
clone size: .

CDR3 protein: CASSLSIGGSGYTF
CDR3 DNA: TGTGCCAGCAGTTTAAGTATCGGGGGAAGCGGCTACACCTTC
CDR3 length: 14
D gene: .
V gene: TRBV12-3/TRBV12-4
J gene: TRBJ1-2
clone size: few

CDR3 protein: CATSDPRDSTDTQYF
CDR3 DNA: TGTGCCACCAGTGATCCGCGGGACAGCACAGATACGCAGTATTTT
CDR3 length: 15
D gene: .
V gene: TRBV24-1
J gene: TRBJ2-3
clone size: few

CDR3 protein: CASSSTGSYGNTIYF
CDR3 DNA: TGTGCCAGCAGCTCTACAGGGTCTTATGGAAACACCATATATTTT
CDR3 length: 15
D gene: .
V gene: TRBV7-3
J gene: TRBJ1-3
clone size: few

CDR3 protein: CASSSQTSWANEQFF
CDR3 DNA: TGTGCCAGCAGCTCGCAGACTAGCTGGGCCAATGAGCAGTTCTTC
CDR3 length: 15
D gene: TRBD2
V gene: TRBV7-2
J gene: TRBJ2-1
clone size: .

CDR3 protein: CASSPQGRGDTGELFF
CDR3 DNA: TGTGCCAGCAGTCCACAGGGCAGGGGCGACACCGGGGAGCTGTTTTTT
CDR3 length: 16
D gene: .
V gene: TRBV28
J gene: TRBJ2-2
clone size: many

CDR3 protein: CASSFGGTSGRIQFF
CDR3 DNA: TGTGCCAGCAGTTTCGGAGGGACTAGCGGGAGGATCCAGTTCTTC
CDR3 length: 15
D gene: TRBD2
V gene: TRBV12-3/TRBV12-4
J gene: TRBJ2-1
clone size: few

CDR3 protein: CASSLGSLDPRAETQYF
CDR3 DNA: TGTGCCAGCAGTTTGGGCAGCCTCGATCCGCGGGCGGAGACCCAGTACTTC
CDR3 length: 17
D gene: .
V gene: TRBV28
J gene: TRBJ2-5
clone size: .